A single sample is the source of the 16 T cell receptor beta chains below, sequenced in a study of blood T cell repertoires in COVID-19. Generated by immunoSEQ multiplex PCR, the TCRdb table keeps only in-frame clones and is missing some. The data contain about 200,000 clones, approximately 80% of them singletons. Material: peripheral blood. These receptors were taken from a man between 40 and 49 years old with acute or convalescent COVID-19.

The V gene is TRBV14, the J gene TRBJ2-3; D gene ambiguous. Germline CDR1 is SGHDN and CDR2 is FVKESK. Trimming removed 1 base at V and 6 bases at J, with 5 bases between. The length of the CDR3 is 12 residues. The CDR3 protein is CASSQAGDTQYF. CDR3 nucleotide sequence: TGTGCCAGCAGCCAAGCCGGGGATACGCAGTATTTT.

The rearrangement links TRBV7-9 to TRBJ2-5; 10 bases are shared with TRBD2. This CDR3 region has 16 residues. The J segment lost 5 bases and the V segment lost 4 bases, leaving 10 bases of the junction unmatched. Germline loops: CDR1 SEHNR, CDR2 FQNEAQ (reference sequence). The CDR3 loop reads CASSSESTSGWETQYF. The CDR3 DNA reads TGTGCCAGCAGCTCCGAATCGACTAGCGGGTGGGAGACCCAGTACTTC.

This clone was recorded once. The chain recombines TRBV11-2 with TRBJ1-1, with D unclear. This CDR3 contains 14 residues. Trimming removed 1 base at V and 0 bases at J, with 6 bases between. CDR1 and CDR2 from the germline V gene are SGHAT and FQNNGV. CDR3 sequence reads: CASSLGGLNTEAFF. The CDR3 DNA sequence: TGTGCCAGCAGCTTAGGAGGGCTGAACACTGAAGCTTTCTTT.

The rearrangement uses TRBV12-3 or TRBV12-4 and TRBJ1-3; D remains ambiguous. V shed 10 bases and J shed 0 bases, with 7 bases lying between them. The CDR3 runs to 12 residues. The CDR3 sequence: CATTYSGNTIYF. The CDR3 coding sequence is TGTGCCACCACCTACTCTGGAAACACCATATATTTT.

The genes are TRBV3-1 (or the pseudogene TRBV3-2) and TRBJ2-5; TRBD1 agrees at 7 bases. V shed 3 bases and J 1 base; nucleotides not matched to a gene: 8. The CDR3 sequence is 16 residues long. The germline V gene has CDR1 LGHDT and CDR2 YNNKEL (reference sequence). The CDR3 protein is CASSQGQPILQETQYF. CDR3 nucleotide sequence: TGTGCCAGCAGCCAGGGACAGCCTATTCTCCAAGAGACCCAGTACTTC.

The chain recombines TRBV4-3 with TRBJ2-3, with D possibly being TRBD1 (6 bases). The germline CDR1 and CDR2 sequences are LGHNA and YSLEER. The ends were cut back, 0 bases at V and 6 bases at J, with 13 bases in the middle. This CDR3 has 15 residues. The CDR3 loop reads CASSQDRSTGDTQYF. The DNA for the CDR3 is TGCGCCAGCAGCCAAGACAGGAGCACAGGGGATACGCAGTATTTT.

This clone was observed once. The rearrangement joins TRBV9 to TRBJ2-1, with TRBD2 matching over 11 bases. CDR3 length: 16 amino acids. J was trimmed by 4 bases and V by 3 bases; bases with no gene match: 6. Germline V gives CDR1 SGDLS, CDR2 YYNGEE. CDR3 in DNA: TGTGCCAGCAGCGGTGGGGGACTAGCGGCGTACAATGAGCAGTTCTTC. This translates into CASSGGGLAAYNEQFF.

The genes are TRBV5-4 and TRBJ1-3, with D perhaps TRBD1 (5 bases). Germline values: CDR1 SGHNT, CDR2 YYREEE (reference sequence). The CDR3 contains 15 residues. V lost 0 bases and J 0 bases, leaving 7 bases between the germline ends. The CDR3, as DNA: TGTGCCAGCAGCTTGGGGGACTACTCTGGAAACACCATATATTTT. This codes for CASSLGDYSGNTIYF.

In the case of this clone: The sample contains more than one DNA sequence encoding this CDR3. The chain employs TRBV18 and TRBJ2-1, with D perhaps TRBD1 (6 bases). Germline-derived CDR1 and CDR2 are KGHSH and LQKENI. The CDR3 spans 12 residues. The ends were cut back, 3 bases at V and 8 bases at J, with 8 bases in the middle. CDR3 DNA sequence: TGTGCCAGCTCACCCCAGGGGCATGAGCAGTTCTTC. Its translation is CASSPQGHEQFF.

The J gene is TRBJ1-1, the V gene TRBV11-2; the match to TRBD1 covers 9 bases. This CDR3 contains 16 residues. Germline CDR1 SGHAT, CDR2 FQNNGV. V gave up 5 bases and J gave up 1 base; unmatched junction bases: 8. The CDR3 nucleotides read TGTGCCAGCAGCGCCAGGGGACAGGGTTGGAACACTGAAGCTTTCTTT. This translates into CASSARGQGWNTEAFF.

The chain joins TRBV30 to TRBJ1-1; 9 positions match TRBD1. The CDR3 loop spans 14 amino acids. CDR1 is GTSNPN and CDR2 is SVGIG in the germline V gene (reference sequence). Trimming cost V 3 bases and J 6 bases; bases outside gene matches: 8. CDR3 in DNA: TGTGCCTGGAGCCCGGACAGGGGAAGGGCTGAAGCTTTCTTT. This codes for CAWSPDRGRAEAFF.

V and J are TRBV29-1 and TRBJ1-1; 7 bases match TRBD1. The CDR3 has 15 amino acids. Germline loops: CDR1 SQVTM, CDR2 ANQGSEA. The CDR3 sequence: CRGCSPGTENTEAFF. CDR3 coding DNA: TGCAGGGGGTGCTCCCCCGGGACAGAGAACACTGAAGCTTTCTTT.

The chain uses TRBV27 and TRBJ2-7; D not resolved. With 2 bases removed from V and 1 base from J, the gap between germline ends came to 9 bases. Germline values: CDR1 MNHEY, CDR2 SMNVEV (reference sequence). There are 14 residues in the CDR3. CDR3 loop: CASSLVKLSYEQYF. DNA for the CDR3: TGTGCCAGCAGTTTAGTAAAATTATCCTACGAGCAGTACTTC.

This clone was seen only a few times. The J gene is TRBJ1-5, the V gene TRBV7-2, with a weak D call TRBD1 (5 bases). V was clipped by 1 base and J by 2 bases, with 9 bases between them. The germline V gene encodes CDR1 SGHTA and CDR2 FQGNSA. The CDR3 covers 15 residues. The CDR3 loop is CASSLEQDGNQPQHF. Written as DNA, the CDR3 is TGTGCCAGCAGCTTAGAACAGGACGGCAATCAGCCCCAGCATTTT.

This chain links TRBV21-1 with TRBJ2-1; the table's D gene call, TRBD2, was not cross checked with the DNA. TRBV21-1 is a recognized pseudogene. The CDR3 loop spans 17 amino acids. CDR3 DNA: TGTGCCAGCAGCGACCCCTTTACTAGCGGGAGGTGGAATGAGCAGTTCTTC. Its translation is CASSDPFTSGRWNEQFF.

The rearrangement links TRBV11-3 to TRBJ2-1; D call uncertain. From germline, CDR1 is SGHNT and CDR2 YENEEA. Trimming removed 6 bases at V and 2 bases at J, with 14 bases between. This CDR3 region has 15 residues. The CDR3 protein is CASSQTAETYNEQFF. Here the CDR3 DNA reads TGTGCCAGCAGTCAAACGGCGGAAACCTACAATGAGCAGTTCTTC.